This TCR beta chain was identified in a study of PD-1 blockade in classical Hodgkin lymphoma. Study-wide results and limits: A significant rise in TCR diversity by C4D1 was seen for CD4+ but not CD8+ cells. Baseline diversity resembling that of newly diagnosed patients was seen in complete responders.

Assay: immunoSEQ multiplex PCR; the TCRdb copy retains only in-frame clones and omits some. The profile shows 25,000 to 35,000 clones, roughly 70% of them singletons. V dropped 3 bases and J dropped 1; count of bases not matched to a gene: 6. CDR3 size: 16 residues. Germline-derived CDR1 and CDR2 are SGHRS and YFSETQ. Each and every patient relapsed after autologous stem cell transplantation, and patients got differing brentuximab vedotin exposure. Patients showed best responses of complete response, partial response or progressive disease. In its sample, this clone was seen a few times. The antigen remains unidentified.

This receptor was obtained from a human donor with classical Hodgkin lymphoma. The source was peripheral blood mononuclear cells (PBMCs), collected before the second cycle of nivolumab. The genes are TRBV5-1 and TRBJ2-2, with 7 bases matching TRBD1. In nucleotides, the CDR3 is TGCGCCAGCAGCTCAGAGACAGGGATGAACACCGGGGAGCTGTTTTTT. It specifies CASSSETGMNTGELFF. Supplemented by reference TRBV5-1 and TRBJ2-2, the full variable domain reads KAGVTQTPRYLIKTRGQQVTLSCSPISGHRSVSWYQQTPGQGLQFLFEYFSETQRNKGNFPGRFSGRQFSNSRSEMNVSTLELGDSALYLCASSSETGMNTGELFFGEGSRLTVL.